This T cell receptor (beta chain) derives from a study of T-cell memory formation after mild COVID-19. Turning to the study itself: Most TCR clusters belonged to a single donor. The study's findings and limits: Clones from the second wave (peaking day 37) had unconfirmed SARS-CoV-2 specificity.

It was 5'RACE with constant-segment primers that produced the TCR alpha and TCR beta cDNA libraries, which carried sample barcodes and UMIs. TCRdb reprocessed the 5' RACE reads with MiXCR, giving one entry per CDR3 protein. The sample shows around 310,000 distinct CDR3 sequences, approximately 16% of them seen only once. This CDR3 has 15 residues. The V end was cut by 0 bases, the J end by 1 base, with 8 bases between. Per germline, CDR1 SGHTA and CDR2 FQGTGA. This clonotype was found a few times. The antigen is not known. This receptor was identified in a man aged 18 to 29 who had mild COVID-19 (a few samples of this study predate the infection). Cell type and time point are not known. Input material: PBMCs or a T cell subset sorted from them (not recorded which). The genes are TRBV7-3 and TRBJ2-3; D uncertain. The CDR3 nucleotides read TGTGCCAGCAGCTTAACGTCGAAAGGCACAGATACGCAGTATTTT. Its protein is CASSLTSKGTDTQYF.